This T cell receptor beta chain was recorded in a study of T-cell memory formation after mild COVID-19. Study observations and caveats: Researchers found some responding clones in pre-infection memory, a sign that cross-reactive memory joined. Clones contracting day 15 to 85 were balanced CD4/CD8; later expanders leaned CD4+.

Worth noting for this clonotype: What it binds is not known.

This CDR3 region has 15 residues. J gave up 8 bases and V 4 bases, and 7 bases lay outside the gene matches. Germline V lookup: CDR1 SGHVS, CDR2 FNYEAQ. TCRdb passed the 5' RACE reads through MiXCR, listing each CDR3 protein once. The table includes about 340,000 distinct CDR3 sequences, 20% to 25% detected once. The chain combines TRBV7-6 with TRBJ2-1; 11 nucleotides match TRBD2. This clonotype was sampled from a man aged 18 to 35 who had mild COVID-19 (a few samples of this study predate the infection). Cell type and time point are not known. Sequencing was carried out using PBMCs or a T cell subset sorted from them (not recorded which). The CDR3 sequence is CASSSRLAGLDEQFF. CDR3 DNA sequence: TGTGCCAGCAGCTCTAGACTAGCGGGGTTGGATGAGCAGTTCTTC.